Listed below are T cell receptor beta chains from one sample, sequenced in a study of Graves' ophthalmopathy and Graves' hyperthyroidism. TCRdb re-called the multiplex PCR reads with MiXCR, one entry per CDR3 protein. The sample gives 580,000 or so distinct CDR3 sequences, under 40% of which show up once; over 3.5% is in the top ten. Sequencing was done on a sample of peripheral blood or thyroid tissue (not recorded which). The receptors originated from an adult man with Graves' hyperthyroidism. Each CDR3 is given with its conserved first and last residue. The D gene is left open where the match is weak. Size values are once, few and many counts, or a class for expanded clones, and some rows have none.

D gene: TRBD2
V gene: TRBV7-2
clone size: .
J gene: TRBJ2-5
CDR3 DNA: TGTGCCAGCAGCTTATACGCGGGGGGGCAAGAGACCCAGTACTTC
CDR3 protein: CASSLYAGGQETQYF

D gene: .
V gene: TRBV20-1
clone size: .
J gene: TRBJ1-2
CDR3 DNA: TGCAGTGCTAGGGGAGATGGAAACACCTTC
CDR3 protein: CSARGDGNTF

D gene: TRBD1
V gene: TRBV25-1
clone size: few
J gene: TRBJ1-6
CDR3 DNA: TGTGCCAGCAGTAAAAGGGACAGAGGCTATAATTCACCCCTCCACTTT
CDR3 protein: CASSKRDRGYNSPLHF

D gene: TRBD2
V gene: TRBV2
clone size: many
J gene: TRBJ2-6
CDR3 DNA: TGTGCCAGCAGCCCTGCTAGCGGGGGGCTCTCTGGGGCCAACGTCCTGACTTTC
CDR3 protein: CASSPASGGLSGANVLTF

D gene: .
V gene: TRBV5-8
clone size: few
J gene: TRBJ1-1
CDR3 DNA: TGTGCCAGCAGGACCCAGGGAAGGGGAATGAACACTGAAGCTTTCTTT
CDR3 protein: CASRTQGRGMNTEAFF

D gene: .
V gene: TRBV7-9
clone size: many
J gene: TRBJ1-1
CDR3 DNA: TGTGCCAGCAGCTCCGGAGTTGCGGGCACTGAAGCTTTCTTT
CDR3 protein: CASSSGVAGTEAFF

D gene: .
V gene: TRBV10-3
clone size: .
J gene: TRBJ2-1
CDR3 DNA: TGTGCCACCCGGTCTTACAATGAGCAGTTCTTC
CDR3 protein: CATRSYNEQFF

D gene: .
V gene: TRBV6-5
clone size: few
J gene: TRBJ1-5
CDR3 DNA: TGTGCCAGCAGTGAAGGGTCGGGACAGCCCCAGCATTTT
CDR3 protein: CASSEGSGQPQHF

D gene: TRBD2
V gene: TRBV9
clone size: many
J gene: TRBJ2-2
CDR3 DNA: TGTGCCAGCAGCGGCGGGACTAACATCGCCGGGGAGCTGTTTTTT
CDR3 protein: CASSGGTNIAGELFF

D gene: .
V gene: TRBV5-5
clone size: once
J gene: TRBJ2-3
CDR3 DNA: TGTGCCAGCAGCCCGCCCGTGGGATGGGAGAGCACAGATACGCAGTATTTT
CDR3 protein: CASSPPVGWESTDTQYF

D gene: TRBD2
V gene: TRBV7-3
clone size: .
J gene: TRBJ2-5
CDR3 DNA: TGTGCCAGCAGCTTGGGACTAGCGAAAGAGACCCAGTACTTC
CDR3 protein: CASSLGLAKETQYF

D gene: .
V gene: TRBV6-5
clone size: few
J gene: TRBJ2-2
CDR3 DNA: TGTGCCAGCAGGGCGACAGACAACACCGGGGAGCTGTTTTTT
CDR3 protein: CASRATDNTGELFF

D gene: TRBD1
V gene: TRBV25-1
clone size: many
J gene: TRBJ1-3
CDR3 DNA: TGTGCCAGCAGACCGATGGGACAGGGGGGAAACACCATATATTTT
CDR3 protein: CASRPMGQGGNTIYF

D gene: .
V gene: TRBV7-9
clone size: .
J gene: TRBJ2-7
CDR3 DNA: TGTGCCAGCAGGTCGGGGGGCTTGTACGAGCAGTACTTC
CDR3 protein: CASRSGGLYEQYF

D gene: TRBD2
V gene: TRBV7-9
clone size: .
J gene: TRBJ2-1
CDR3 DNA: TGTGCCAGCAGCTCCGGACTAGCGGAAAGGGACAATGAGCAGTTCTTC
CDR3 protein: CASSSGLAERDNEQFF

D gene: .
V gene: TRBV7-9
clone size: .
J gene: TRBJ2-5
CDR3 DNA: TGTGCCAGCAGCAGGACCTGGTCGGACCAAGAGACCCAGTACTTC
CDR3 protein: CASSRTWSDQETQYF

D gene: .
V gene: TRBV5-6
clone size: many
J gene: TRBJ1-2
CDR3 DNA: TGTGCCAGCAGCCCAACAGGGTTGCGGGGCTACACCTTC
CDR3 protein: CASSPTGLRGYTF

D gene: .
V gene: TRBV7-9
clone size: many
J gene: TRBJ2-7
CDR3 DNA: TGTGCCAGCAGCCCCGGACGGGACGAGCAGTACTTC
CDR3 protein: CASSPGRDEQYF

D gene: .
V gene: TRBV2
clone size: .
J gene: TRBJ1-3
CDR3 DNA: TGTGCCAGCAGTGACTCGGGGGCAGGGACTGGAAACACCATATATTTT
CDR3 protein: CASSDSGAGTGNTIYF

D gene: .
V gene: TRBV29-1
clone size: .
J gene: TRBJ1-1
CDR3 DNA: TGCAGCGTTGAATCCGGGGCCTCCCAAGCTTTCTTT
CDR3 protein: CSVESGASQAFF

D gene: .
V gene: TRBV29-1
clone size: many
J gene: TRBJ1-3
CDR3 DNA: TGCAGCGTTGATGGGGCCGACTCTGGAAACACCATATATTTT
CDR3 protein: CSVDGADSGNTIYF

D gene: .
V gene: TRBV19
clone size: .
J gene: TRBJ1-1
CDR3 DNA: TGTGCTAGTAGCCTTGAGGGAGAGAGGGACACTGAAGCTTTCTTT
CDR3 protein: CASSLEGERDTEAFF

D gene: .
V gene: TRBV7-9
clone size: .
J gene: TRBJ2-7
CDR3 DNA: TGTGCCAGCAGCGCCACAGGGGAAGCGGGCGAGCAGTACTTC
CDR3 protein: CASSATGEAGEQYF

D gene: TRBD1
V gene: TRBV12-3/TRBV12-4
clone size: many
J gene: TRBJ1-1
CDR3 DNA: TGTGCCAGCAGTACCCAGACAGGGGGACTCGGATCTGAAGCTTTCTTT
CDR3 protein: CASSTQTGGLGSEAFF

D gene: .
V gene: TRBV2
clone size: .
J gene: TRBJ1-2
CDR3 DNA: TGTGCCAGCAGTTTGGTAGCGGGGACTCGTGGCTACACCTTC
CDR3 protein: CASSLVAGTRGYTF

D gene: .
V gene: TRBV11-2
clone size: many
J gene: TRBJ2-7
CDR3 DNA: TGTGCCAGCAGCTTAGACAGGGGGGTCTCCTACGAGCAGTACTTC
CDR3 protein: CASSLDRGVSYEQYF